The next 23 T cell receptor beta chains were all read from a single sample in a study of cytomegalovirus exposure and HLA in healthy donors. TCRdb's copy holds only in-frame clones and misses some; the assay was immunoSEQ multiplex PCR. The sample lists about 160,000 clones, approximately 96% occurring once. The specimen was PBMCs. The receptor set was obtained from a woman between 18 and 29 years old in good health and CMV-seronegative.

The V gene is TRBV14, the J gene TRBJ2-1; D perhaps matches TRBD2 (7 bases). CDR3 length: 17 amino acids. CDR1 is SGHDN, CDR2 FVKESK, per germline. With 6 bases removed from V and 0 bases from J, the gap between germline ends came to 18 bases. The CDR3 sequence: CASSLFGGASSYNEQFF. In nucleotides, the CDR3 is TGTGCCAGCAGTCTTTTTGGGGGGGCGAGCTCCTACAATGAGCAGTTCTTC.

This clone is a singleton in its sample. The chain combines TRBV5-8 with TRBJ2-1; 7 nucleotides match TRBD1. Germline V lookup: CDR1 SGHTS, CDR2 YDEGEE. The V and J ends lost 2 bases and 3 bases, in that order; junction bases with no gene match: 5. The CDR3 extends over 15 amino acids. The DNA for the CDR3 is TGTGCCAGCAGCTTCGGGACAGCCAGCTACAATGAGCAGTTCTTC. Residues: CASSFGTASYNEQFF.

The CDR3 reads CASSLLGQGHTDTQYF. CDR3 coding DNA: TGTGCCAGCAGCTTACTGGGACAGGGGCATACAGATACGCAGTATTTT. The chain has TRBV7-6 and TRBJ2-3; 10 bases line up with TRBD1. Germline CDR1 and CDR2: SGHVS and FNYEAQ. This CDR3 spans 16 amino acids. V shed 2 bases and J 3 bases; nucleotides not matched to a gene: 5.

V is TRBV4-2 and J is TRBJ2-3; 13 bases are shared with TRBD2. The CDR3 sequence is 16 residues long. The germline V gene has CDR1 LGHNA and CDR2 YNFKEQ. After removal of 0 bases from V and 7 bases from J, the junction contained 4 bases not matched to a gene. The DNA of the CDR3 is TGTGCCAGCAGCCAAGATACTAGCGGGGGGGCCTATACGCAGTATTTT. Translating gives CASSQDTSGGAYTQYF.

V is TRBV11-3 and J is TRBJ2-1; 7 nucleotides align to TRBD2. V was pared by 1 base and J by 5 bases, with 5 bases of the junction left unmatched. Germline CDR1 reads SGHNT; CDR2 reads YENEEA. The CDR3 contains 15 residues. CDR3 nucleotides: TGTGCCAGCAGCTTAGTTGCGGGGAGGGACAATGAGCAGTTCTTC. Amino acid sequence: CASSLVAGRDNEQFF.

This clone was seen just once. This chain connects TRBV5-8 to TRBJ1-4; D uncertain. The V end was cut by 4 bases, the J end by 0 bases, with 16 bases between. From germline, CDR1 is SGHTS and CDR2 YDEGEE. The length of the CDR3 is 17 residues. CDR3 sequence: CASSPGGWSPTNEKLFF. The CDR3 DNA reads as TGTGCCAGCAGCCCGGGTGGGTGGAGCCCAACTAATGAAAAACTGTTTTTT.

V usage is TRBV7-9 and J usage is TRBJ1-2, with D unclear. The V end was cut by 5 bases, the J end by 6 bases, with 13 bases between. This CDR3 spans 13 amino acids. The germline gives CDR1 SEHNR, CDR2 FQNEAQ (reference sequence). CDR3 in DNA: TGTGCCAGCAGCAATCCCCGACAAGATGGCTACACCTTC. Residues: CASSNPRQDGYTF. Full variable domain (outside the CDR3, taken from reference TRBV7-9 and TRBJ1-2): DTGVSQNPRHKITKRGQNVTFRCDPISEHNRLYWYRQTLGQGPEFLTYFQNEAQLEKSRLLSDRFSAERPKGSFSTLEIQRTEQGDSAMYLCASSNPRQDGYTFGSGTRLTVV.

This chain uses TRBV5-8 with TRBJ2-7, with 8 bases that match TRBD1. The CDR3 extends over 15 amino acids. Germline V gene lookup returns CDR1 SGHTS and CDR2 YDEGEE. J was trimmed by 7 bases and V by 5 bases; bases with no gene match: 14. Here the CDR3 reads CASSSRTGRPGEQYF. For the CDR3, the DNA is TGTGCCAGCAGTAGCCGGACAGGGCGTCCGGGTGAGCAGTACTTC.

This chain connects TRBV5-1 to TRBJ1-5, with 9 nucleotides matching TRBD1. The germline V gene has CDR1 SGHRS and CDR2 YFSETQ. The CDR3 loop spans 19 amino acids. The J segment lost 5 bases and the V segment lost 2 bases, leaving 17 bases of the junction unmatched. CDR3: CASSLDPIGQGLSDQPQHF. DNA for the CDR3: TGCGCCAGCAGCTTAGATCCGATTGGACAGGGGTTGAGCGATCAGCCCCAGCATTTT.

This clone was observed once. This chain links TRBV6-5 with TRBJ2-7, with 8 bases that match TRBD2. Germline V CDR1 and CDR2: MNHEY, SVGAGI. V was clipped by 4 bases and J by 6 bases; unmatched bases: 11. CDR3 length: 15 amino acids. The CDR3 nucleotides read TGTGCCAGCAGTTCCCGGGGGGGTCTCTGGACCGAGCAGTACTTC. This codes for CASSSRGGLWTEQYF.

This chain connects TRBV7-2 to TRBJ2-7, with D unresolved. The CDR3 contains 15 residues. From germline, CDR1 is SGHTA and CDR2 FQGNSA. With 8 bases removed from V and 5 bases from J, the gap between germline ends came to 22 bases. The CDR3 region is CASRPSGVSFHEQYF. In DNA form, the CDR3 reads TGTGCCAGCCGCCCATCCGGAGTCTCCTTCCACGAGCAGTACTTC.

V gene TRBV5-6 combines with J gene TRBJ2-3; tentative D call: TRBD1 (6 bases). The CDR3 runs 17 residues. Germline V CDR1 and CDR2: SGHDT, YYEEEE. Deletions cut 0 bases from V and 5 bases from J, with 19 bases between. CDR3 in amino acids: CASSLAGQGLFEDTQYF. Written as DNA, the CDR3 is TGTGCCAGCAGCTTGGCTGGCCAGGGGCTCTTTGAAGATACGCAGTATTTT.

A remark on this clone: Its ends do not fully match the called genes, so a read error is possible. This rearrangement joins TRBV7-9 to TRBJ2-7; 7 bases map to TRBD1. The germline V gene has CDR1 SEHNR and CDR2 FQNEAQ (reference sequence). CDR3 length: 11 amino acids. The CDR3 DNA reads as TGTGCCAGCAGCTTAGCGGGACAGTTGGTCTTC. Translation: CASSLAGQLVF. The full variable domain, completed using reference TRBV7-9 and TRBJ2-7, is DTGVSQNPRHKITKRGQNVTFRCDPISEHNRLYWYRQTLGQGPEFLTYFQNEAQLEKSRLLSDRFSAERPKGSFSTLEIQRTEQGDSAMYLCASSLAGQLVFGPGTRLTVT.

The chain recombines TRBV29-1 with TRBJ1-1, with D perhaps matching TRBD1 (5 bases). Germline CDR1 and CDR2: SQVTM and ANQGSEA. The CDR3 loop spans 15 amino acids. The ends were cut back, 1 base at V and 5 bases at J, with 17 bases in the middle. The CDR3 DNA is TGCAGCGTTGAAGGGGGGGTAGGACATAGGACTGAAGCTTTCTTT. Translated, it gives CSVEGGVGHRTEAFF.

This rearrangement joins TRBV6-5 to TRBJ1-1; D gene ambiguous. CDR3 length equals 14 residues. Germline V gene data show CDR1 as MNHEY and CDR2 as SVGAGI. Trimming stripped 7 bases from V and 3 bases from J, with 15 bases between. The CDR3 sequence is CASIRNLRDTEAFF. CDR3 nucleotides: TGTGCCAGCATACGCAACCTGAGGGACACTGAAGCTTTCTTT.

V usage is TRBV6-5 and J usage is TRBJ2-7, with 7 positions matching TRBD1. There are 15 residues in the CDR3. Trimming at V came to 8 bases and at J to 3 bases, leaving 13 bases not matched to a gene. In germline, CDR1 is MNHEY, CDR2 SVGAGI. The CDR3 reads CASYPADRAFYEQYF. DNA of the CDR3: TGTGCCAGCTACCCCGCTGACAGGGCGTTCTACGAGCAGTACTTC.

J is TRBJ2-3 and V is TRBV9, with 8 bases identical to TRBD2. The CDR3 length is 18 residues. Germline V gene sequence: CDR1 SGDLS, CDR2 YYNGEE. V lost 3 bases to trimming and J lost 2 bases; unmatched junction nucleotides: 14. The CDR3 DNA is TGTGCCAGCAGCGCACATACCTCATCGGGGGGGGCCACAGATACGCAGTATTTT. Encoded protein: CASSAHTSSGGATDTQYF.

The rearrangement uses TRBV15 and TRBJ1-4; D is undetermined. The germline V gene has CDR1 LNHNV and CDR2 YYDKDF (reference sequence). V lost 1 base and J 2 bases, leaving 5 bases between the germline ends. The CDR3 is 14 residues long. The CDR3 sequence is CATSRVSTNEKLFF. CDR3 coding DNA: TGTGCCACCAGCAGAGTAAGCACTAATGAAAAACTGTTTTTT.

The rearrangement joins TRBV7-9 to TRBJ1-6, with D perhaps TRBD1 (6 bases). The CDR3 consists of 14 residues. Germline values: CDR1 SEHNR, CDR2 FQNEAQ (reference sequence). V was shortened by 5 bases and J by 10 bases, with 15 bases between the two germline ends. CDR3 sequence (DNA): TGTGCCAGCAGCCCTTGGACAGACTCATCACCCCTCCACTTT. Translated, it gives CASSPWTDSSPLHF. Full variable domain (remainder filled in from reference TRBV7-9 and TRBJ1-6): DTGVSQNPRHKITKRGQNVTFRCDPISEHNRLYWYRQTLGQGPEFLTYFQNEAQLEKSRLLSDRFSAERPKGSFSTLEIQRTEQGDSAMYLCASSPWTDSSPLHFGNGTRLTVT.

The CDR3 sequence is CASRGQDTDTQYF. CDR3 nucleotides: TGTGCCAGCAGGGGACAGGACACAGATACGCAGTATTTT. V and J are TRBV27 and TRBJ2-3, with 8 bases aligning to TRBD1. This CDR3 has 13 residues. Germline CDR1 MNHEY, CDR2 SMNVEV (reference sequence). With V trimmed by 6 bases and J by 2 bases, 1 base remained unmatched.

This rearrangement joins TRBV9 to TRBJ2-5, with 9 bases that match TRBD2. J gave up 4 bases and V 0 bases, and 10 bases lay outside the gene matches. Germline V gene lookup returns CDR1 SGDLS and CDR2 YYNGEE. This CDR3 is built from 17 residues. The CDR3 here is CASSVAHGGGAGETQYF. CDR3 bases: TGTGCCAGCAGCGTAGCTCATGGCGGGGGGGCCGGAGAGACCCAGTACTTC.

V is TRBV6-5 and J is TRBJ1-5; D is undetermined. Trimming took 0 bases from V and 0 from J, leaving 6 bases between them. CDR3 size: 15 residues. In germline, CDR1 is MNHEY, CDR2 SVGAGI. DNA for the CDR3: TGTGCCAGCAGTTACTCGGGCAGTAGCAATCAGCCCCAGCATTTT. Its protein is CASSYSGSSNQPQHF.

The chain combines TRBV6-1 with TRBJ2-7, with D maybe TRBD2 (7 bases). The germline CDR1 and CDR2 sequences are MNHNS and SASEGT. Deletions cut 11 bases from V and 6 bases from J, with 20 bases between. CDR3 length equals 13 residues. This chain's CDR3 is CAGSEGGLFEQYF. The CDR3, as DNA: TGTGCCGGATCGGAGGGGGGGTTGTTCGAGCAGTACTTC.